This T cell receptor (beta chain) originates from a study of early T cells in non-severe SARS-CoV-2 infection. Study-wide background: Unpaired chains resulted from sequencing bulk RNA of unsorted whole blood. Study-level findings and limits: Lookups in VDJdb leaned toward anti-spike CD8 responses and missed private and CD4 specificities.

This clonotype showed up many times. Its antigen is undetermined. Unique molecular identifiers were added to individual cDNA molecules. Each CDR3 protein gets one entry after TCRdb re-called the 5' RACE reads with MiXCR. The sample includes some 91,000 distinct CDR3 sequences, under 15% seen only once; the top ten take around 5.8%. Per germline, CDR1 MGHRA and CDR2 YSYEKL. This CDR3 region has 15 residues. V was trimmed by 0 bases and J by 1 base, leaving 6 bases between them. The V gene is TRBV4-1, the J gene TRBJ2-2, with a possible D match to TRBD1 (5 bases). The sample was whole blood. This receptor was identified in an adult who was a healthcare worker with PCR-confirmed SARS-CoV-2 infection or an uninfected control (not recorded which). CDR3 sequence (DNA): TGCGCCAGCAGCCAAGATGGACAGAACACCGGGGAGCTGTTTTTT. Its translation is CASSQDGQNTGELFF.